This TCR beta chain was captured in a study of glioma-infiltrating T cells after dendritic cell vaccination. Across the study: Autologous tumor lysate was loaded overnight onto monocyte-derived dendritic cells grown seven days with IL-4 and GM-CSF.

Sequencing used immunoSEQ multiplex PCR; TCRdb keeps in-frame clones, though not all of them. This sample has tens of thousands of clones, with roughly 80% found just once. In germline, CDR1 is MDHEN, CDR2 SYDVKM. The length of the CDR3 is 13 residues. V shed 4 bases, J shed 8 bases, and the junction held 4 bases outside the gene matches. The source is a human donor with glioblastoma. This specimen was blood, taken before dendritic cell vaccination. This sequence joins TRBV28 and TRBJ2-4, with 8 bases fitting TRBD1. CDR3 DNA sequence: TGTGCCAGCAGTTCAGGGGGCGCGTACATTCAGTACTTC. The encoded protein is CASSSGGAYIQYF. Variable domain in full (rest from reference TRBV28 and TRBJ2-4): DVKVTQSSRYLVKRTGEKVFLECVQDMDHENMFWYRQDPGLGLRLIYFSYDVKMKEKGDIPEGYSVSREKKERFSLILESASTNQTSMYLCASSSGGAYIQYFGAGTRLSVL.